This TCR beta chain was observed in a study of read filtering for tumor transcriptome and immune sequencing. This clonotype was recorded at least ten times. Its antigen is undetermined. Broader study findings: Single-read clonotypes: about 83% of IR-seq clonotypes (around 3.5% of reads), more than 70% of RNA-seq clonotypes (44.6% of reads). RNA-seq captured clonotypes less deeply and reliably than IR-seq.

The CDR3 is made up of 15 amino acids. The V segment lost 4 bases and the J segment 12 bases; nucleotides outside the gene matches: 11. Germline CDR1 is SGHRS and CDR2 is YFSETQ. This library used 300 to 450 ng RNA and molecular barcoded adaptors spanning alpha/delta and beta/gamma chains. TCRdb reprocessed the reads via MiXCR and lists one record per CDR3 protein. The data contain about 130,000 distinct CDR3 sequences, 10% to 15% of them singletons. The genes are TRBV5-1 and TRBJ2-1, with TRBD2 identical over 12 bases. Sequencing was carried out using a population of CD138-negative cells sorted from bone marrow. This TCR derives from a donor at least 40 years old with multiple myeloma. CDR3 bases: TGCGCCAGCAGCGCCGGGACTAGCGGGCACAGAGGGCAGTTCTTC. It encodes CASSAGTSGHRGQFF.